This T cell receptor beta chain came from a study of T cell changes during pregnancy in multiple sclerosis. Losses at the gene ends were 4 bases for V and 6 bases for J; bases not matched to a gene: 5. Germline V lookup: CDR1 LNHDA, CDR2 SQIVND (reference sequence). The CDR3 is made up of 14 amino acids. The method was immunoSEQ multiplex PCR; TCRdb's version includes in-frame clones alone and lacks a portion of them. The sample has tens of thousands of clones; roughly nine tenths are singletons. Here the sequenced sample was PBMCs, taken in the first trimester of pregnancy. This TCR derives from a female donor in good health, serving as a control in a pregnancy study. Some clones in this sample may be carry-over from other donors' samples. The V gene is TRBV19, the J gene TRBJ2-2; 7 bases agree with TRBD2. The CDR3 region is CASSKSGESGELFF. CDR3 nucleotide sequence: TGTGCCAGTAGTAAGAGCGGGGAATCCGGGGAGCTGTTTTTT.